These T cell receptor beta chains were read from a single sample in a study of shared clonotypes between healthy human individuals. The data were produced by immunoSEQ multiplex PCR, yet TCRdb's version contains in-frame clones alone and is incomplete. The table shows roughly 2,500,000 clones, with 80% to 95% occurring only once. The material sequenced was naive CD4+ T cells from PBMCs. All receptors come from a man aged 18 to 30 in good health. Some clones in this sample may be carry-over from other donors' samples. Both conserved end residues are part of each CDR3. Clone size is stated in some rows and not others, as once, few, many or a class when expanded.

>NA|TRBJ2-3|TRBV27
CASSPLGAGGDTQYF
>NA|TRBJ2-3|TRBV9
CASSPSTGPDTQYF
>NA|TRBJ1-1|TRBV19
CASSISLRAFF
>NA|TRBJ1-1|TRBV18
CASSPSPIPNTEAFF
>NA|TRBJ2-7|TRBV11-3
CASSLVWGDEQYF
>NA|TRBJ2-5|TRBV2
CTSSDGQKETQYF
>NA|TRBJ1-2|TRBV5-1
CASSLFPGADYGYTF
>NA|TRBJ2-1|TRBV28
CASSLMGSGAYNEQFF
>NA|TRBJ1-3|TRBV28
CATSGQGSLDTIYF
>NA|TRBJ1-5|TRBV5-1
CASSSGQGTQPQHF
>NA|TRBJ2-1|TRBV6-6
CATNDGLAGGDEQFF
>NA|TRBJ2-5|TRBV6-1
CASSELYSSETQYF
>once|TRBJ1-2|TRBV27
CASSRGQGNSNYGYTF
>NA|TRBJ2-7|TRBV7-2
CASSFNQLNYEQYF
>NA|TRBJ2-2|TRBV9
CASSVRAGELFF
>NA|TRBJ2-5|TRBV15
CATSRAETQYF
>NA|TRBJ2-3|TRBV7-8
CASSPQADTQYF
>NA|TRBJ1-2|TRBV6-1
CASSVDGPNYGYTF
>NA|TRBJ2-2|TRBV2
CASSRGRPGELFF
>NA|TRBJ2-1|TRBV7-2
CASSNDNEQFF
>NA|TRBJ2-1|TRBV4-2
CASSHPSGSSYNEQFF
>NA|TRBJ2-2|TRBV7-3
CASSHTSGSYTGELFF
>NA|TRBJ1-5|TRBV4-2
CASSQQGSNQPQHF
>once|TRBJ2-5|TRBV2
CASRQEETQYF
>NA|TRBJ1-5|TRBV28
CASSFLRTGTQPQHF
>NA|TRBJ2-5|TRBV6-5
CASTVQETQYF
>NA|TRBJ2-1|TRBV5-5
CASSLARERALYNEQFF
>NA|TRBJ2-1|TRBV6-5
CASSSSTRGSYNEQFF
>NA|TRBJ2-7|TRBV5-1
CASSFSTGQGYEQYF
>NA|TRBJ2-5|TRBV7-2
CASSFKLAAGGETQYF
>NA|TRBJ1-2|TRBV2
CASSAGSRGYTF
>NA|TRBJ1-4|TRBV10-3
CAISEQGGEKLFF